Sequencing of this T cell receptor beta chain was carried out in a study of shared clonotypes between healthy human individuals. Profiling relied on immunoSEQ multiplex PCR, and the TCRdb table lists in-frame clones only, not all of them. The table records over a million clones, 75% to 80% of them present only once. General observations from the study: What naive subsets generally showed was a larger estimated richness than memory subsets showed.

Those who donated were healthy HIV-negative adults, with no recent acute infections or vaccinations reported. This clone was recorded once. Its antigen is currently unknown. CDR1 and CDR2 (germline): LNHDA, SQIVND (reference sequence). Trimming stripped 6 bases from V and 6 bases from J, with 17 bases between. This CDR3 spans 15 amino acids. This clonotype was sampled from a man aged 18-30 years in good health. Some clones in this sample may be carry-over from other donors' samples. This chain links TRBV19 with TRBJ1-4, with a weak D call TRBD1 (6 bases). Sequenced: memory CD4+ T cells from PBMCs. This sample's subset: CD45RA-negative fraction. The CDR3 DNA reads TGTGCCAGTAGCATATCGGGACAAGGGGATGAAAAACTGTTTTTT. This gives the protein CASSISGQGDEKLFF.